The TCR beta chain under discussion was sequenced for a study of blood T cells in healthy people across ages. Whole-study findings and limits: Researchers report that TCR beta diversity correlated strongly with naive T cell percentage. When set beside aged donors, long-lived donors presented more naive CD4+ cells and higher diversity.

The table lists this clonotype with a few counts. The antigen is undetermined. Combining a sample-barcoded 5' primer with a J-beta primer mix, a second PCR ran for about 7 to 11 cycles. TCRdb fed the 5' RACE reads into MiXCR, producing one record per CDR3 protein. The sample gives over 1,300,000 distinct CDR3 sequences, roughly 59% of which show up once; more than 6% is in the top ten. Donation came from healthy Caucasian individuals in Russia who were aged about 6 to 95. J gave up 0 bases and V 1 base, and 3 bases lay outside the gene matches. This CDR3 is 16 amino acids long. Sequenced sample: blood. The V and J genes are TRBV12-3 or TRBV12-4 and TRBJ2-4; TRBD1 matches at 7 bases. The source of this sequence is a man aged 18-30 years in good health. In DNA form, the CDR3 reads TGTGCCAGCAGTTTAGGGGACAGAAGAGCCAAAAACATTCAGTACTTC. It codes for CASSLGDRRAKNIQYF.